A selection of T cell receptor beta chains follows, all from one sample in a study of blood T cell repertoires in COVID-19. The table came from immunoSEQ multiplex PCR; TCRdb's copy has only in-frame clones and leaves some out. The sample includes about 130,000 clones, 79% of them seen just once. The sample taken for sequencing was peripheral blood. These receptors all come from a woman between 65 and 79 years old with COVID-19, enrolled during active disease. CDR3s include the opening cysteine and the closing phenylalanine or tryptophan. The D gene is left open where the match is weak. A clone size is listed for some rows: how often the clone was seen (once, few, many), or a class if it is expanded.

D,J,size,V,DNA,CDR3
.,TRBJ1-1,.,TRBV12-3/TRBV12-4,TGTGCCAGCAGTTTAGGGAGAGAAGCTTTCTTT,CASSLGREAFF
.,TRBJ2-3,.,TRBV9,TGTGCCAGCAGCGCAGAAACCGGGGGGCATACGCAGTATTTT,CASSAETGGHTQYF
.,TRBJ1-1,.,TRBV20-1,TGCAGTGCGTGGGCGGGGTACCAAGCTTTCTTT,CSAWAGYQAFF
TRBD2,TRBJ2-1,.,TRBV7-2,TGTGCCAGCAGCTTACGTTCCATAGCGGGGGAGTCCAACAATGAGCAGTTCTTC,CASSLRSIAGESNNEQFF
TRBD1,TRBJ1-2,once,TRBV19,TGTGCCAGTATTGACCCAGGGGGTGCCCCTGGCTATGGCTACACCTTC,CASIDPGGAPGYGYTF
TRBD1,TRBJ2-4,.,TRBV7-3,TGTGCCAGCAGCCGCATCCCAGGGGGCGGCAGATCCGACATTCAGTACTTC,CASSRIPGGGRSDIQYF
TRBD1,TRBJ2-7,few,TRBV6-1,TGTGCCAGCAGTGAATATGGGACAGGGGTCTACGAGCAGTACTTC,CASSEYGTGVYEQYF
.,TRBJ1-2,few,TRBV10-3,TGTGCCATCAAGCCCGCTACGGGGGGCTATGGCTACACCTTC,CAIKPATGGYGYTF
.,TRBJ2-2,.,TRBV11-2,TGTGCCAGCAGCTTCGATCAGTACACCGGGGAGCTGTTTTTT,CASSFDQYTGELFF
TRBD1,TRBJ1-1,.,TRBV12-3/TRBV12-4,TGTGCCAGCAGCCGACAGGGGAACACTGAAGCTTTCTTT,CASSRQGNTEAFF
TRBD1,TRBJ2-3,.,TRBV19,TGTGCCAGTAGTACCCTAGGACAGGGGGCCCCAGATACGCAGTATTTT,CASSTLGQGAPDTQYF